A selection of T cell receptor beta chains follows, all from one sample in a study of blood T cell repertoires in COVID-19. Libraries were prepared by immunoSEQ multiplex PCR; TCRdb keeps only in-frame clonotypes and omits some of them. The sample includes about 240,000 clones, just under 85% seen only once; the top ten take approximately 9.4%. Material: peripheral blood. Receptor source: a woman at least 80 years old with acute or convalescent COVID-19. Each CDR3 is given with its conserved first and last residue. D genes are given only for firm matches. Clone size is shown for a subset of rows, as once, few, many or a class of expanded clone.

D gene	V gene	clone size	J gene	CDR3 protein	CDR3 DNA
TRBD1	TRBV5-4	-	TRBJ1-2	CASSTQGAPNYGYTF	TGTGCCAGCAGCACACAGGGGGCACCAAACTATGGCTACACCTTC
-	TRBV29-1	-	TRBJ2-1	CSVISRGVNEQFF	TGCAGCGTCATTTCCAGGGGAGTGAATGAGCAGTTCTTC
TRBD2	TRBV12-5	-	TRBJ2-1	CASGGLVGAGEQFF	TGTGCTAGTGGGGGACTAGTCGGGGCAGGGGAGCAGTTCTTC
TRBD1	TRBV5-1	few	TRBJ1-2	CASSSTGGSGYTF	TGCGCCAGCAGCAGCACAGGGGGCAGCGGCTACACCTTC
TRBD1	TRBV28	-	TRBJ1-1	CASSLWTGHTEAFF	TGTGCCAGCAGTCTTTGGACAGGGCACACTGAAGCTTTCTTT
-	TRBV18	-	TRBJ2-1	CASSSYKGENNEQFF	TGTGCCAGCTCATCATACAAGGGAGAGAACAATGAGCAGTTCTTC
TRBD1	TRBV6-6	-	TRBJ2-7	CASSYPGQGVYEQYF	TGTGCCAGCAGTTACCCGGGACAGGGGGTCTACGAGCAGTACTTC
-	TRBV27	-	TRBJ2-1	CASSLSWGWGPNEQFF	TGTGCCAGCAGTTTAAGTTGGGGTTGGGGCCCTAATGAGCAGTTCTTC
-	TRBV3-1/TRBV3-2	-	TRBJ1-2	CASSQGGRDYGYTF	TGTGCCAGCAGCCAAGGAGGCAGGGACTATGGCTACACCTTC
-	TRBV28	-	TRBJ2-7	CASSTIAGEQYF	TGTGCCAGCAGTACCATTGCGGGGGAGCAGTACTTC
TRBD1	TRBV9	-	TRBJ2-7	CASSAGTGGAEQYF	TGTGCCAGCAGCGCCGGGACAGGGGGCGCCGAGCAGTACTTC
-	TRBV5-1	few	TRBJ1-1	CASSLAQGSWGTEAFF	TGCGCCAGCAGCTTGGCACAGGGATCTTGGGGGACTGAAGCTTTCTTT
-	TRBV6-5	-	TRBJ1-6	CASSLRGTNSPLHF	TGTGCCAGCAGTTTGCGGGGTACCAATTCACCCCTCCACTTT
TRBD1	TRBV7-3	-	TRBJ1-5	CASSPPRTGGNQPQHF	TGTGCCAGCAGCCCACCAAGGACAGGGGGCAATCAGCCCCAGCATTTT
TRBD1	TRBV29-1	-	TRBJ1-1	CSAHGQGNTEAFF	TGCAGCGCCCACGGACAGGGGAACACTGAAGCTTTCTTT
TRBD1	TRBV6-2/TRBV6-3	-	TRBJ1-5	CASSSAVGTGQQPQHF	TGTGCCAGCAGTTCGGCGGTGGGGACAGGTCAACAGCCCCAGCATTTT
-	TRBV7-9	-	TRBJ2-5	CASSLEGAGGETQYF	TGTGCCAGCAGCTTGGAAGGGGCTGGTGGAGAGACCCAGTACTTC
TRBD1	TRBV3-1/TRBV3-2	-	TRBJ1-1	CASSQDRGRRFNTEAFF	TGTGCCAGCAGCCAAGACAGGGGGCGCAGGTTTAACACTGAAGCTTTCTTT
-	TRBV5-6	-	TRBJ2-7	CASSWGLTSSYEQYF	TGTGCCAGCAGCTGGGGACTCACTAGCTCCTACGAGCAGTACTTC
TRBD1	TRBV28	-	TRBJ1-2	CASSFSPQGAGGYTF	TGTGCCAGCAGTTTCAGCCCCCAGGGGGCAGGGGGCTACACCTTC
-	TRBV9	-	TRBJ1-2	CASSVSGYYGYTF	TGTGCCAGCAGCGTATCAGGGTACTATGGCTACACCTTC
-	TRBV19	few	TRBJ2-7	CASSIGLLSSYEQYF	TGTGCCAGTAGTATAGGACTCCTTTCCTCCTACGAGCAGTACTTC
-	TRBV6-6	-	TRBJ2-1	CASTTEAQRHEQFF	TGTGCCAGCACCACTGAGGCCCAGCGCCATGAGCAGTTCTTC
TRBD2	TRBV18	-	TRBJ2-3	CASTGLATRTDTQYF	TGTGCCAGCACTGGACTAGCGACACGCACAGATACGCAGTATTTT
TRBD1	TRBV10-3	-	TRBJ2-7	CAISESDRGLEQYF	TGTGCCATCAGTGAGTCAGACAGGGGGCTTGAGCAGTACTTC
-	TRBV12-3/TRBV12-4	-	TRBJ1-2	CASRGLWYGYTF	TGTGCCAGCAGGGGACTCTGGTATGGCTACACCTTC
-	TRBV21-1	few	TRBJ1-6	CASSKEARVGSPLHF	TGTGCCAGCAGCAAAGAGGCCAGGGTAGGGTCACCCCTCCACTTT
TRBD1	TRBV19	-	TRBJ2-7	CASSIRGQGYEQYF	TGTGCCAGTAGTATAAGGGGACAGGGGTACGAGCAGTACTTC
TRBD1	TRBV7-8	few	TRBJ1-6	CASSLGQGLNSPLHF	TGTGCCAGCAGCTTAGGACAGGGTTTAAATTCACCCCTCCACTTT
-	TRBV25-1	-	TRBJ2-2	CASSASGTNTGELFF	TGTGCCAGCAGTGCGTCAGGGACTAACACCGGGGAGCTGTTTTTT
-	TRBV3-1/TRBV3-2	-	TRBJ1-5	CASSQGGRGNQPQHF	TGTGCCAGCAGCCAAGGGGGCAGGGGCAATCAGCCCCAGCATTTT
TRBD1	TRBV6-5	-	TRBJ2-7	CASSYSAGQVYEQYF	TGTGCCAGCAGTTACTCCGCGGGACAGGTCTACGAGCAGTACTTC
-	TRBV19	once	TRBJ1-5	CASRGGAGSNQPQHF	TGTGCCAGTAGGGGAGGGGCAGGTAGCAATCAGCCCCAGCATTTT
TRBD2	TRBV5-4	-	TRBJ2-1	CASSPGTSGGASEQFF	TGTGCCAGCAGCCCAGGGACTAGCGGGGGGGCGAGTGAGCAGTTCTTC
-	TRBV7-2	-	TRBJ1-3	CASSGLTVYSGNTIYF	TGTGCCAGCAGCGGCTTGACAGTCTACTCTGGAAACACCATATATTTT
TRBD1	TRBV7-6	-	TRBJ2-7	CASSPRQGGTYEQYF	TGTGCCAGCAGCCCTCGACAGGGTGGGACCTACGAGCAGTACTTC
TRBD2	TRBV5-1	-	TRBJ2-5	CASSLGSGGQETQYF	TGCGCCAGCAGCTTGGGTAGCGGGGGCCAAGAGACCCAGTACTTC
-	TRBV21-1	-	TRBJ1-6	CASSGTGRGSYNSPLHF	TGTGCCAGCAGCGGGACAGGCCGAGGGTCCTATAATTCACCCCTCCACTTT
-	TRBV9	-	TRBJ1-1	CASSPWGEAGGTEAFF	TGTGCCAGCAGCCCCTGGGGTGAGGCCGGAGGTACTGAAGCTTTCTTT
-	TRBV2	-	TRBJ1-2	CASKGRFLVTNYGYTF	TGTGCCAGCAAGGGGCGTTTTTTAGTCACTAACTATGGCTACACCTTC
TRBD2	TRBV6-5	-	TRBJ2-3	CASSSLAGGKDTQYF	TGTGCCAGCAGTAGCTTAGCGGGGGGGAAGGATACGCAGTATTTT
TRBD2	TRBV28	-	TRBJ2-1	CASRPGLASGNEQFF	TGTGCCAGCAGACCCGGACTAGCGAGCGGGAATGAGCAGTTCTTC
TRBD1	TRBV7-3	-	TRBJ2-2	CASSRQGTGELFF	TGTGCCAGCAGCCGACAGGGGACCGGGGAGCTGTTTTTT
-	TRBV5-4	few	TRBJ2-1	CASSLAEGSEQFF	TGTGCCAGCAGCTTGGCCGAGGGCAGCGAGCAGTTCTTC
TRBD1	TRBV7-9	-	TRBJ2-7	CASSLSPDRASYEQYF	TGTGCCAGCAGCTTAAGTCCCGACAGGGCGTCCTACGAGCAGTACTTC
-	TRBV3-1/TRBV3-2	-	TRBJ1-5	CASSPSLAPNQPQHF	TGTGCCAGCAGCCCAAGTTTGGCCCCCAATCAGCCCCAGCATTTT
TRBD1	TRBV5-8	-	TRBJ1-2	CASSRGQGYGYTF	TGTGCCAGCAGCCGGGGACAGGGTTATGGCTACACCTTC
TRBD1	TRBV7-2	few	TRBJ2-3	CASSLVRTGTDTQYF	TGTGCCAGCAGCTTAGTAAGGACAGGGACCGATACGCAGTATTTT